One and the same sample provided the 21 T cell receptor beta chains below, sequenced in a study of human T cells and chemical hapten exposure. Time point in this sample: patch test 1, 2 weeks after DPC sensitization. Treatment denoted: therapeutic diphenylcyclopropenone sensitization with weekly scalp DPC. TCRdb redid the calling of the RACE reads with MiXCR, one entry per CDR3 protein. The profile shows some 350,000 distinct CDR3 sequences, about 7% of them singletons. The sample consisted of whole blood, taken in connection with sensitization to the hapten diphenylcyclopropenone (DPC). Receptor source: a woman under 30 with alopecia areata. Some clones in this sample may be carry-over from other donors' samples.

This chain joins TRBV6-2 or TRBV6-3 and TRBJ1-1; unclear D gene. The germline CDR1 and CDR2 sequences are MNHEY and SVGEGT. The V gene lost 5 bases and the J gene lost 6 bases, with 7 bases spanning the gap. The CDR3 runs to 11 residues. The CDR3 DNA follows: TGTGCCAGCAGTCTTAGTGCTGAAGCTTTCTTT. Protein sequence: CASSLSAEAFF.

This clonotype was found many times. V usage is TRBV18 and J usage is TRBJ2-3; the D gene is possibly TRBD1 (5 bases). The germline V gene encodes CDR1 KGHSH and CDR2 LQKENI. This CDR3 contains 13 residues. Between the trimmed V and J ends, which lost 3 bases and 5 bases, there was a span of 9 bases. The CDR3 DNA is TGTGCCAGCTCACCTCGAGACAGAGATACGCAGTATTTT. Encoded protein: CASSPRDRDTQYF. Full variable domain (rest looked up from reference TRBV18 and TRBJ2-3): NAGVMQNPRHLVRRRGQEARLRCSPMKGHSHVYWYRQLPEEGLKFMVYLQKENIIDESGMPKERFSAEFPKEGPSILRIQQVVRGDSAAYFCASSPRDRDTQYFGPGTRLTVL.

This clonotype has at least ten counts. The chain carries TRBV20-1 and TRBJ2-3, with D perhaps TRBD2 (6 bases). Germline CDR1 and CDR2: DFQATT and SNEGSKA (reference sequence). Trimming left V 3 bases short and J 3 bases short, with 10 bases between. CDR3 size: 13 residues. CDR3 in DNA: TGCAGTGCTAGGGGCAGCGGGACAGATACGCAGTATTTT. This translates into CSARGSGTDTQYF.

This clonotype was seen many times. V gene TRBV4-3 combines with J gene TRBJ2-5; D call uncertain. Trimming shortened V by 0 bases and J by 2 bases, and 7 bases separated the two germline ends. CDR3 length: 14 residues. Germline CDR1 reads LGHNA; CDR2 reads YSLEER. This chain's CDR3 is CASSQDWQQETQYF. CDR3 coding DNA: TGCGCCAGCAGCCAAGATTGGCAGCAAGAGACCCAGTACTTC.

The chain links TRBV10-3 to TRBJ1-4, with TRBD1 matching over 9 bases. CDR3 length equals 16 residues. J was trimmed by 6 bases and V by 3 bases; bases with no gene match: 8. From germline, CDR1 is ENHRY and CDR2 SYGVKD. DNA for the CDR3: TGTGCCATCAGTGAAGGGGGACAGGGCGATTATGAAAAACTGTTTTTT. As protein: CAISEGGQGDYEKLFF.

This clonotype was observed many times. The chain carries TRBV9 and TRBJ1-6, with a weak D call TRBD1 (5 bases). There are 14 residues in the CDR3. V was shortened by 0 bases and J by 10 bases, with 11 bases between the two germline ends. Germline loops: CDR1 SGDLS, CDR2 YYNGEE. CDR3 coding DNA: TGTGCCAGCAGCGTAGAACAGGTTGGATCACCCCTCCACTTT. This sequence encodes CASSVEQVGSPLHF. Together with reference TRBV9 and TRBJ1-6, the CDR3 gives the full variable domain: DSGVTQTPKHLITATGQRVTLRCSPRSGDLSVYWYQQSLDQGLQFLIQYYNGEERAKGNILERFSAQQFPDLHSELNLSSLELGDSALYFCASSVEQVGSPLHFGNGTRLTVT.

This clonotype was observed a few times. V gene TRBV2 combines with J gene TRBJ2-7, with a tentative D call TRBD2 (6 bases). CDR1 SNHLY and CDR2 FYNNEI come from the germline V gene. The CDR3 loop spans 15 amino acids. V was shortened by 6 bases and J by 2 bases, with 17 bases between the two germline ends. The DNA for the CDR3 is TGTGCCAGCAGCGCCGGGACTCCCGCCCCCTACGAGCAGTACTTC. It yields the protein CASSAGTPAPYEQYF.

This clonotype was observed many times. This chain links TRBV3-1 with TRBJ1-5, with TRBD1 identical over 7 bases. With V trimmed by 1 base and J by 7 bases, 4 bases remained unmatched. This CDR3 comprises 14 residues. Germline V CDR1 and CDR2: LGHDT, YNNKEL (reference sequence). The DNA of the CDR3 is TGTGCCAGCAGCCAAGGACAGGGTCGACAGCCCCAGCATTTT. Translation: CASSQGQGRQPQHF.

This rearrangement joins TRBV4-2 to TRBJ2-2; tentatively, D is TRBD2 (5 bases). V lost 1 base to trimming and J lost 5 bases, with 11 bases between them. The germline V gene encodes CDR1 LGHNA and CDR2 YNFKEQ. This CDR3 is built from 15 residues. The CDR3: CASSQATTRTGELFF. CDR3 nucleotide sequence: TGTGCCAGCAGCCAAGCAACAACTAGGACCGGGGAGCTGTTTTTT.

The genes are TRBV2 and TRBJ2-5, with 10 bases aligning to TRBD2. The CDR3 runs 15 residues. V was clipped by 8 bases and J by 1 base; unmatched bases: 7. Looked up from germline, CDR1 is SNHLY and CDR2 is FYNNEI. The chain's CDR3 is CASERASGGQETQYF. DNA for the CDR3: TGTGCCAGCGAAAGGGCTAGCGGGGGCCAAGAGACCCAGTACTTC.

The rearrangement uses TRBV7-9 and TRBJ2-1; 9 positions agree with TRBD1. The germline CDR1 and CDR2 sequences are SEHNR and FQNEAQ (reference sequence). This CDR3 spans 15 amino acids. Trimming removed 4 bases from V and 7 bases from J; junction bases left unmatched: 8. The CDR3 DNA is TGTGCCAGCAGCTATCCGGGACAGGGCCTTAATGAGCAGTTCTTC. Protein sequence: CASSYPGQGLNEQFF.

This clonotype was observed a few times. The rearrangement links TRBV20-1 to TRBJ1-1; D possibly corresponds to TRBD1 (6 bases). V lost 5 bases and J 1 base, leaving 17 bases between the germline ends. Germline V gives CDR1 DFQATT, CDR2 SNEGSKA (reference sequence). CDR3 length: 15 amino acids. The CDR3 bases are TGCAGTGCTGAACTGCCAGGGGCCCGGAACACTGAAGCTTTCTTT. This encodes CSAELPGARNTEAFF.

This clonotype appeared many times. The genes are TRBV7-9 and TRBJ2-3; D uncertain. CDR3 length equals 14 residues. In germline, CDR1 is SEHNR, CDR2 FQNEAQ (reference sequence). The V end lost 3 bases, the J end lost 2 bases, and 9 bases lay between the germline ends. CDR3 nucleotide sequence: TGTGCCAGCAGCTTGGTTGATTACACAGATACGCAGTATTTT. This sequence encodes CASSLVDYTDTQYF. The variable domain in full, with the rest retrieved from reference TRBV7-9 and TRBJ2-3, is DTGVSQNPRHKITKRGQNVTFRCDPISEHNRLYWYRQTLGQGPEFLTYFQNEAQLEKSRLLSDRFSAERPKGSFSTLEIQRTEQGDSAMYLCASSLVDYTDTQYFGPGTRLTVL.

The chain joins TRBV7-9 to TRBJ1-5, with D maybe TRBD1 (6 bases). V was pared by 0 bases and J by 3 bases, with 15 bases between. Germline CDR1 reads SEHNR; CDR2 reads FQNEAQ (reference sequence). This CDR3 region has 17 residues. This CDR3 is CASSLAGAGAFNQPQHF. In nucleotides, the CDR3 is TGTGCCAGCAGCTTAGCTGGGGCAGGGGCATTCAATCAGCCCCAGCATTTT.

Only a few counts were recorded for this clonotype. This chain connects TRBV12-3 or TRBV12-4 to TRBJ2-5; possibly TRBD2 for D (6 bases). Trimming pared 8 bases from V and 6 bases from J, leaving 22 bases between. This CDR3 is built from 15 residues. The CDR3 is CASQTLTGGGKTQYF. CDR3 sequence (DNA): TGTGCCAGCCAGACACTGACTGGTGGGGGGAAGACCCAGTACTTC.

In this sample, this clonotype turned up many times. The chain has TRBV6-6 and TRBJ1-1, with D maybe TRBD1 (5 bases). Germline values: CDR1 MNHNY, CDR2 SVGAGI (reference sequence). The CDR3 extends over 11 amino acids. V lost 8 bases and J 6 bases, leaving 10 bases between the germline ends. The CDR3 DNA is TGTGCCAGCGGAGCAGGGTCTGAAGCTTTCTTT. Translated, it gives CASGAGSEAFF.

In this sample, this clonotype turned up a few times. The chain uses TRBV6-2 or TRBV6-3 and TRBJ2-7; D not resolved. The V gene's germline CDR1 is MNHEY and CDR2 SVGEGT. The CDR3 contains 13 residues. V lost 2 bases and J lost 4, with 9 bases in between. The CDR3 reads CASSYESAYEQYF. As DNA, the CDR3 is TGTGCCAGCAGTTACGAGTCAGCTTACGAGCAGTACTTC.

A few counts support this clonotype. The chain employs TRBV5-6 and TRBJ1-2; no definite D call. Trimming shortened V by 2 bases and J by 4 bases, and 15 bases separated the two germline ends. This CDR3 is 15 amino acids long. The germline CDR1 and CDR2 sequences are SGHDT and YYEEEE. The CDR3 region is CASSLFYQSPYGYTF. CDR3 sequence (DNA): TGTGCCAGCAGCTTATTTTACCAGTCGCCCTATGGCTACACCTTC.

The chain couples TRBV12-3 or TRBV12-4 to TRBJ2-1; either TRBD1 or TRBD2 may supply D (5 bases each). This CDR3 has 14 amino acids. Trimming stripped 8 bases from V and 2 bases from J, with 13 bases between. The CDR3: CASGGSLTYNEQFF. CDR3 in DNA: TGTGCCAGCGGGGGATCCTTAACCTACAATGAGCAGTTCTTC.

This clonotype occurred many times. The chain has TRBV10-3 and TRBJ2-7; tentative D call: TRBD2 (6 bases). CDR3 length equals 14 residues. Germline V lookup: CDR1 ENHRY, CDR2 SYGVKD. Trimming left V 6 bases short and J 7 bases short, with 19 bases between. Written as DNA, the CDR3 is TGTGCCATCAGGGGGGGACTGGACCTCGGGGAGCAGTACTTC. Amino acid sequence: CAIRGGLDLGEQYF.

This clonotype was seen a few times. The chain links TRBV7-2 to TRBJ1-2, with 8 bases fitting TRBD1. This CDR3 spans 14 amino acids. In germline, CDR1 is SGHTA, CDR2 FQGNSA. V was pared by 1 base and J by 7 bases, with 5 bases of the junction left unmatched. Here the CDR3 reads CASSLVDRGRGYTF. DNA for the CDR3: TGTGCCAGCAGCTTAGTCGACAGGGGACGTGGCTACACCTTC.